This entry is about one TCR beta chain. The CDR3 has 11 residues. V lost 7 bases, J lost 9 bases, and 3 bases stayed unmatched. Germline V gives CDR1 MNHEY, CDR2 SMNVEV (reference sequence). The data were taken from a study of blood T cell repertoires in COVID-19. The overall study: Collection of acute and convalescent COVID-19 samples took place in the United States, Italy and Spain. T cells, B-cell-depleted T cells, or PBMCs provided the cDNA or gDNA that served as material.

The authors' processing: Amplification of reference gene primers provided the estimated nucleated cell counts. Generated by immunoSEQ multiplex PCR, the TCRdb table keeps only in-frame clones and is missing some. V and J calls plus clone size are reproduced from that table; the DNA served to infer D and trimming. The sample includes about 190,000 clones, around 90% of them seen just once. The chain links TRBV27 to TRBJ2-1; 7 bases are a match to TRBD2. The receptor's source is a man aged 35-49 years with acute or convalescent COVID-19. Sequences were obtained from peripheral blood. The CDR3 DNA reads as TGTGCCAGCACCTGGGGGGGTGAGCAGTTCTTC. Amino acids: CASTWGGEQFF.